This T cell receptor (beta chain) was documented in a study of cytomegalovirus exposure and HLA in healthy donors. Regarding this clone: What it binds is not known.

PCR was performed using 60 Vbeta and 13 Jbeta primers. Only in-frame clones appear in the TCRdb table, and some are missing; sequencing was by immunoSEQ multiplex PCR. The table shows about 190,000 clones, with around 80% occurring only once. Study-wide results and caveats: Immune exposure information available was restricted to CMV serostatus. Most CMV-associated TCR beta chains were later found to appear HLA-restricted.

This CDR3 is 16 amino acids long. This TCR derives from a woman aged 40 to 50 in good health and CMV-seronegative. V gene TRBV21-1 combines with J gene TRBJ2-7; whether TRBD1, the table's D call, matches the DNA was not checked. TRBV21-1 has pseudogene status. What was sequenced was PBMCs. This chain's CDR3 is CASSKAGDRNIYEQYF. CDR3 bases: TGTGCCAGCAGCAAGGCGGGGGACAGGAACATCTACGAGCAGTACTTC.